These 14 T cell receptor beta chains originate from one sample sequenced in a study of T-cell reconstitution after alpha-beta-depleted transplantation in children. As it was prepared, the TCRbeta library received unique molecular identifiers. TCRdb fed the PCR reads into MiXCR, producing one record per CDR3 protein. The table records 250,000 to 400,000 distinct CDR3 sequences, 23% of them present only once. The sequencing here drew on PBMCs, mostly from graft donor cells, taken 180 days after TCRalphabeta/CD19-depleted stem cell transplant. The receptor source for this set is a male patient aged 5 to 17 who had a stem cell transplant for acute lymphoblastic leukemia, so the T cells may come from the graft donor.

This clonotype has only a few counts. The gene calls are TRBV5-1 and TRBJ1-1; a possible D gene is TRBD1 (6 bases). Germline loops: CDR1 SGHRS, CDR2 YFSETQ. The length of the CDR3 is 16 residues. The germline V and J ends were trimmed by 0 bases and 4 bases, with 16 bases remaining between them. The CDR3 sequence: CASSLGGIEGGTEAFF. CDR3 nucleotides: TGCGCCAGCAGCTTGGGGGGAATCGAGGGGGGCACTGAAGCTTTCTTT.

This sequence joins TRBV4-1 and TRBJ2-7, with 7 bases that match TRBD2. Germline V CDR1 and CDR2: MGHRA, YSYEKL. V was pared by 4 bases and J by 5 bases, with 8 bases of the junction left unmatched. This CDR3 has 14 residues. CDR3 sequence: CASSLSAGFNEQYF. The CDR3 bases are TGCGCCAGCAGCCTTTCAGCGGGATTCAACGAGCAGTACTTC.

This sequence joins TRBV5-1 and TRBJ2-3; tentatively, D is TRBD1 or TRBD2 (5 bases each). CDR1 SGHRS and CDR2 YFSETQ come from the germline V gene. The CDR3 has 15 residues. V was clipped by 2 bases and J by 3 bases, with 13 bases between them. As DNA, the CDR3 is TGCGCCAGCAGCTTTGCTAGGGGAGTTACAGATACGCAGTATTTT. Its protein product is CASSFARGVTDTQYF. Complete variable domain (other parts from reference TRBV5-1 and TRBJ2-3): KAGVTQTPRYLIKTRGQQVTLSCSPISGHRSVSWYQQTPGQGLQFLFEYFSETQRNKGNFPGRFSGRQFSNSRSEMNVSTLELGDSALYLCASSFARGVTDTQYFGPGTRLTVL.

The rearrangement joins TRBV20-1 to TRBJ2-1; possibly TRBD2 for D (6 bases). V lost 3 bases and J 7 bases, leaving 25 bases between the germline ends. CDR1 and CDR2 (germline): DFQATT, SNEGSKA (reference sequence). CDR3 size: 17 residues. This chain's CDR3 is CSARGGEGLLRRNEQFF. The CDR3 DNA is TGCAGTGCTAGGGGCGGAGAGGGACTCCTACGTAGGAATGAGCAGTTCTTC.

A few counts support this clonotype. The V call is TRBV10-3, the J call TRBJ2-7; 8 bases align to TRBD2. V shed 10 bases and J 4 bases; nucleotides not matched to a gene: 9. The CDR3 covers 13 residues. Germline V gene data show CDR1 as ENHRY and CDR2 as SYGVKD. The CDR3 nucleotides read TGTGCCACCGCAAGCGGGAGAGTTTACGAGCAGTACTTC. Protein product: CATASGRVYEQYF.

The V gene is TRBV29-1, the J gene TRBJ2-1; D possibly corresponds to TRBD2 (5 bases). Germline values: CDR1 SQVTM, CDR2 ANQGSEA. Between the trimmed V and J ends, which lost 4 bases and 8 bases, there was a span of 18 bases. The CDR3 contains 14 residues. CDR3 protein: CSVARERPRDEQFF. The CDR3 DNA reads TGCAGCGTTGCGAGGGAGAGACCACGCGATGAGCAGTTCTTC.

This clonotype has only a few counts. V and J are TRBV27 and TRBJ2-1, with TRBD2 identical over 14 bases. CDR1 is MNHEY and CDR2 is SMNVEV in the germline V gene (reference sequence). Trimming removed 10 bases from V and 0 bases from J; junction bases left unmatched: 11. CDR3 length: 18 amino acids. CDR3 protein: CATCPGLAGGDSYNEQFF. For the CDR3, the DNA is TGTGCCACTTGTCCCGGACTAGCGGGAGGTGACTCCTACAATGAGCAGTTCTTC.

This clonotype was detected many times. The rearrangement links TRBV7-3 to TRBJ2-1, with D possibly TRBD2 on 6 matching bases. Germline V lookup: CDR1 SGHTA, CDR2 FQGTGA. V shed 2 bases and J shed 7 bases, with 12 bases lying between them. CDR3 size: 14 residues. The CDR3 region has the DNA TGTGCCAGCAGCTTAGAGGGGAGGTGGAATGAGCAGTTCTTC. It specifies CASSLEGRWNEQFF.

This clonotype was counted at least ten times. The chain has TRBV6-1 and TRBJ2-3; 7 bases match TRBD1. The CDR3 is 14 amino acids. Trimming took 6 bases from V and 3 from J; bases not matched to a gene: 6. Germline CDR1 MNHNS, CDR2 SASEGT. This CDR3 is CASSRQGDTDTQYF. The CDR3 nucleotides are TGTGCCAGCAGCCGCCAGGGGGATACAGATACGCAGTATTTT.

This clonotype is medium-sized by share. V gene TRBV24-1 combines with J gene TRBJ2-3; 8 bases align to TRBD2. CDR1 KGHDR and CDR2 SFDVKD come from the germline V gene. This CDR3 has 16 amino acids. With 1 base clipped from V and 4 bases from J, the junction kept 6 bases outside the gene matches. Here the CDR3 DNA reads TGTGCCACCAGTGATTTTTCAGCGGGAGAGGCAGATACGCAGTATTTT. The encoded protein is CATSDFSAGEADTQYF.

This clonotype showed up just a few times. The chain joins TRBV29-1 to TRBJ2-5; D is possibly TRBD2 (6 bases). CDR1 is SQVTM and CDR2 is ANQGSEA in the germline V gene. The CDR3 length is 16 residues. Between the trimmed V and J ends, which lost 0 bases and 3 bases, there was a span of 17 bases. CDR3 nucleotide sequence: TGCAGCGTTGAAGACTTTCAGACTAGGAGGAAAGAGACCCAGTACTTC. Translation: CSVEDFQTRRKETQYF.

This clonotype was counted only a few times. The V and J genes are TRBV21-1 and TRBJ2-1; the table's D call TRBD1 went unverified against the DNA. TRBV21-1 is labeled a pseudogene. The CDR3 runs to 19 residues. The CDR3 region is CASSKWPGARPRSGNEQFF. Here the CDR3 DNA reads TGTGCCAGCAGCAAATGGCCGGGGGCCCGCCCCCGGTCTGGGAATGAGCAGTTCTTC.

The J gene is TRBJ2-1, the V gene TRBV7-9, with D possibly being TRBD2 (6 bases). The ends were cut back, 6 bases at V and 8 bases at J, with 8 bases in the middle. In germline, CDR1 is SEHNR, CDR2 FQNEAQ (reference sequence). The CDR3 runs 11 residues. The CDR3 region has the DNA TGTGCCAGCAGGTGGAGGGATGAGCAGTTCTTC. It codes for CASRWRDEQFF.

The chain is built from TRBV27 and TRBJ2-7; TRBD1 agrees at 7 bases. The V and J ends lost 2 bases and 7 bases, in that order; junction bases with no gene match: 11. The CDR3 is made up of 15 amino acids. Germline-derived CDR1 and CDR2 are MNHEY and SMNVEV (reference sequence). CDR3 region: CASSLEHRGRFEQYF. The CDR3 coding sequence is TGTGCCAGCAGTTTAGAGCACAGGGGTAGGTTTGAGCAGTACTTC.